This is a list of T cell receptor beta chains from one sample in a study of T cell repertoires in cytomegalovirus infection. TCRdb analysed the reads with MiXCR anew, one entry per CDR3 protein. The data hold just under 550,000 distinct CDR3 sequences, with approximately 25% observed a single time. The sequenced sample consisted of PBMCs. These receptors came from a human donor in good health (CMV status not recorded). Some clones in this sample may be carry-over from other donors' samples. CDR3s include the opening cysteine and the closing phenylalanine or tryptophan. D genes are given only for firm matches. A row's size may be missing; if present it is once, few, many or a size class.

>16|TRBJ1-3|TRBV7-6|-|many
TGTGCCAGCAGCTTAATGCAGGGCCGCTCTGGAAACACCATATATTTT
CASSLMQGRSGNTIYF
>15|TRBJ1-5|TRBV7-8|-|few
TGTGCCAGCAGCTTAGTCACGGGTTCTAATCAGCCCCAGCATTTT
CASSLVTGSNQPQHF
>13|TRBJ1-2|TRBV18|-|-
TGTGCCAGCTCGGCTCAGGGGACCGATGGCTACACCTTC
CASSAQGTDGYTF
>14|TRBJ2-3|TRBV6-5|-|-
TGTGCCAGCAGTTACTCCGGATCCACAGATACGCAGTATTTT
CASSYSGSTDTQYF
>14|TRBJ2-7|TRBV15|-|-
TGTGCCCCGTCTCCTGCGGGGATATCCGACGAGCAGTACTTC
CAPSPAGISDEQYF
>8|TRBJ1-2|TRBV12-3/TRBV12-4|-|few
TGTGCCAGCAGCCGGTCTACCTTC
CASSRSTF
>17|TRBJ2-3|TRBV7-2|TRBD2|many
TGTGCCAGCAGCTCGCCCGCCGGGACTAGCGGGATTGGTACGCAGTATTTT
CASSSPAGTSGIGTQYF
>15|TRBJ1-2|TRBV7-9|-|many
TGTGCCAGCAGCCCGAGAACGGCAGTTAACTATGGCTACACCTTC
CASSPRTAVNYGYTF
>12|TRBJ2-1|TRBV5-4|-|-
TGTGCCAGCAGCGGCGGGACTCCCGAGCAGTTCTTC
CASSGGTPEQFF
>14|TRBJ1-2|TRBV7-2|-|many
TGTGCCAGCAGCTTAGGCAGCCCTGGCTATGGCTACACCTTC
CASSLGSPGYGYTF
>14|TRBJ1-2|TRBV20-1|-|-
TGCAGTGCTAGAGAGGGGGGACGGAACTATGGCTACACCTTC
CSAREGGRNYGYTF
>12|TRBJ2-1|TRBV7-2|-|many
TGTGCCAGCAGCCCTTATCTCAATGAGCAGTTCTTC
CASSPYLNEQFF
>14|TRBJ1-5|TRBV6-1|-|-
TGTGCCAGCGTACGACAGATTAGCGATCAGCCCCAGCATTTT
CASVRQISDQPQHF
>14|TRBJ2-5|TRBV12-3/TRBV12-4|-|many
TGTGCCAGCAGCCCCGGAGGCTTAGTGCAGACCCAGTACTTC
CASSPGGLVQTQYF
>16|TRBJ2-7|TRBV12-3/TRBV12-4|TRBD1|once
TGTGCCAGCAGTATCGAGGACCCGACAGGGGGCTACGAGCAGTACTTC
CASSIEDPTGGYEQYF
>12|TRBJ2-3|TRBV7-2|-|many
TGTGCCAGCAGCCCAGGGACTGCCTTAGGGTATTTT
CASSPGTALGYF
>16|TRBJ2-5|TRBV13|TRBD1|-
TGTGCCAGCAGCACTAGGACAGGGGGCGTGGGAGAGACCCAGTACTTC
CASSTRTGGVGETQYF
>15|TRBJ2-1|TRBV5-4|-|-
TGTGCCAGCAGCGGTAGGGCGGGGCGATACAATGAGCAGTTCTTC
CASSGRAGRYNEQFF
>12|TRBJ2-1|TRBV7-2|TRBD2|few
TGTGCCAGCCGGGAGGCTCACAATGAGCAGTTCTTC
CASREAHNEQFF
>16|TRBJ2-5|TRBV7-2|-|few
TGTGCCAGCAGCTTAGACAACAGGGTTGGGCAAGAGACCCAGTACTTC
CASSLDNRVGQETQYF
>16|TRBJ2-3|TRBV7-6|-|many
TGTGCCAGCAGAAGCCCTTGGAGGGTTTTCACAGATACGCAGTATTTT
CASRSPWRVFTDTQYF
>14|TRBJ1-1|TRBV7-2|-|many
TGTGCCAGCAGCCTAGCAGGGTCTCCCACTGAAGCTTTCTTT
CASSLAGSPTEAFF
>14|TRBJ2-3|TRBV10-1|-|few
TGCGCCAGCAGTGCGCCTGCCACGGCAGATACGCAGTATTTT
CASSAPATADTQYF
>16|TRBJ2-1|TRBV28|TRBD2|-
TGTGCCAGCAGTTTAACCGGGACTAGCGAAAACAATGAGCAGTTCTTC
CASSLTGTSENNEQFF
>13|TRBJ1-2|TRBV27|TRBD1|-
TGTGCCAGCAGTCCCTCAGGGGGCCAAGGCTACACCTTC
CASSPSGGQGYTF
>15|TRBJ2-1|TRBV14|TRBD2|-
TGTGCCAGCAGCCAAGCCGGGACTATACGCGCGGAGCAGTTCTTC
CASSQAGTIRAEQFF
>11|TRBJ1-5|TRBV11-2|-|few
TGTGCCAGCAGCAGGGATCAGCCCCAGCATTTT
CASSRDQPQHF
>15|TRBJ1-1|TRBV20-1|-|-
TGCAGTGCTAGTCCCTCCTCGACAGGCCACACTGAAGCTTTCTTT
CSASPSSTGHTEAFF
>11|TRBJ2-3|TRBV7-9|-|few
TGTGCCAGCAGCACCGAGGGGTTGCAGTATTTT
CASSTEGLQYF
>15|TRBJ1-1|TRBV7-8|TRBD1|few
TGTGCCAGCAGCTTCGCTACCACAGGGGGCCCTGAAGCTTTCTTT
CASSFATTGGPEAFF